This entry features one T cell receptor beta chain sequence. This record comes from a study of blood T cell repertoires in COVID-19. Study summary: COVID-19 samples from acute and convalescent phases originated in the United States, Italy and Spain. PBMCs, B-cell-depleted T cells, or T cells provided the cDNA or gDNA that made up the material.

Germline-derived CDR1 and CDR2 are SGHNT and YYREEE (reference sequence). This CDR3 has 14 amino acids. Losses at the gene ends were 3 bases for V and 7 bases for J; bases not matched to a gene: 3. In the source study's methods: Counts of nucleated cells, estimated from reference gene primer amplification, were obtained. Clones were sequenced by immunoSEQ multiplex PCR, and TCRdb holds only the in-frame ones, with some missing. V, J and clone size are taken as reported in that table, and D and trimming were inferred from the DNA itself. The sample has under 350,000 clones, 65% to 90% seen once. Material: peripheral blood. The V call is TRBV5-4, the J call TRBJ2-2; 10 bases are a match to TRBD1. This TCR came from a human donor in a cohort sampled during active COVID-19. CDR3 protein: CASSWGTGDGELFF. CDR3 nucleotide sequence: TGTGCCAGCAGCTGGGGGACAGGGGACGGGGAGCTGTTTTTT.